The 30 T cell receptor beta chains listed next were all sequenced from one sample in a study of T cell responses to AZD1222 COVID-19 vaccine. This table comes from immunoSEQ multiplex PCR, and its TCRdb copy is limited to in-frame clones, with some not included. The table includes more than 150,000 clones, around 90% detected once. The starting material was peripheral blood, obtained 28 days after the second AZD1222 dose. These receptors all come from an adult who received the AZD1222 COVID-19 vaccine.

The CDR3 bases are TGTGCCAGCAGCTCCGGGGGCGGGGAGCAGTTCTTC. Encoded protein: CASSSGGGEQFF. V gene TRBV7-9 combines with J gene TRBJ2-1; the D call may be TRBD1 or TRBD2 (6 bases each). The ends were cut back, 4 bases at V and 10 bases at J, with 11 bases in the middle. From germline, CDR1 is SEHNR and CDR2 FQNEAQ (reference sequence). This CDR3 has 12 residues.

J is TRBJ2-1 and V is TRBV6-5, with unresolved D. Per the germline V gene, CDR1 is MNHEY and CDR2 is SVGAGI. The CDR3 extends over 15 amino acids. Trimming left V 5 bases short and J 3 bases short, with 14 bases between. This chain's CDR3 is CASSPLTAVYNEQFF. CDR3 sequence (DNA): TGTGCCAGCAGTCCCCTAACGGCCGTCTACAATGAGCAGTTCTTC.

The CDR3 is CASSKGLAGSSGANVLTF. The CDR3 nucleotides read TGTGCCAGCAGCAAGGGACTAGCGGGCTCCTCTGGGGCCAACGTCCTGACTTTC. The chain has TRBV7-2 and TRBJ2-6; TRBD2 matches 12 bases. V lost 5 bases and J lost 0; bases outside the gene matches: 5. The CDR3 is made up of 18 amino acids. The V gene's germline CDR1 is SGHTA and CDR2 FQGNSA.

The J gene is TRBJ1-1, the V gene TRBV29-1; unclear D gene. Germline CDR1 SQVTM, CDR2 ANQGSEA. This CDR3 comprises 14 residues. V lost 4 bases and J 3 bases, leaving 15 bases between the germline ends. The CDR3 sequence is CSVVLPRDYTEAFF. CDR3 DNA sequence: TGCAGCGTTGTACTCCCGCGGGATTACACTGAAGCTTTCTTT.

The chain links TRBV10-3 to TRBJ2-3, with a weak D call TRBD2 (6 bases). The CDR3 is 15 amino acids. Per germline, CDR1 ENHRY and CDR2 SYGVKD. The V end was cut by 2 bases, the J end by 1 base, with 10 bases between. The CDR3 DNA follows: TGTGCCATCAGTGAGGGCGGGGCAGGCACAGATACGCAGTATTTT. It specifies CAISEGGAGTDTQYF.

This rearrangement joins TRBV4-2 to TRBJ2-2; D gene ambiguous. V was pared by 0 bases and J by 4 bases, with 6 bases between. The CDR3 consists of 14 residues. The germline gives CDR1 LGHNA, CDR2 YNFKEQ. CDR3 nucleotides: TGTGCCAGCAGCCAAGAGCTCGGCACCGGGGAGCTGTTTTTT. It encodes CASSQELGTGELFF.

The CDR3 spells CASSHRLRDRENQPQHF. The CDR3 region has the DNA TGTGCCAGCAGCCACAGACTCCGGGACAGGGAAAATCAGCCCCAGCATTTT. The rearrangement links TRBV4-2 to TRBJ1-5; 9 bases match TRBD1. This CDR3 region has 17 residues. The junction had 10 bases not matched to a gene; V was cut back by 3 bases and J by 4 bases. Per germline, CDR1 LGHNA and CDR2 YNFKEQ.

This rearrangement joins TRBV5-1 to TRBJ1-2; D remains ambiguous. The germline V gene encodes CDR1 SGHRS and CDR2 YFSETQ. There are 14 residues in the CDR3. V dropped 0 bases and J dropped 7 bases, with 13 bases sitting between them. CDR3 region: CASSLAGSVPGYTF. CDR3 in DNA: TGCGCCAGCAGCTTGGCCGGGAGCGTCCCTGGCTACACCTTC.

The chain joins TRBV7-3 to TRBJ2-3, with D perhaps matching TRBD2 (7 bases). CDR3 length equals 16 residues. Trimming pared 2 bases from V and 2 bases from J, leaving 14 bases between. Germline CDR1 and CDR2: SGHTA and FQGTGA. The CDR3 sequence is CASSLGAGANTDTQYF. The CDR3 DNA sequence: TGTGCCAGCAGCTTAGGTGCGGGGGCCAACACAGATACGCAGTATTTT.

The chain couples TRBV5-1 to TRBJ1-4; D may be TRBD1 (6 bases). Trimming took off 3 bases at V and 8 bases at J, with 20 bases between the two ends. The CDR3 contains 16 residues. Germline V CDR1 and CDR2: SGHRS, YFSETQ. CDR3 in amino acids: CASSWGPNSQGEKLFF. CDR3 coding DNA: TGCGCCAGCAGCTGGGGGCCCAACTCTCAAGGGGAAAAACTGTTTTTT.

The chain employs TRBV4-1 and TRBJ2-7, with 8 bases that match TRBD2. Germline V gives CDR1 MGHRA, CDR2 YSYEKL. V lost 3 bases and J lost 4; bases outside the gene matches: 11. This CDR3 has 16 amino acids. CDR3 sequence: CASSQAQGREAYEQYF. CDR3 nucleotides: TGCGCCAGCAGCCAGGCCCAGGGGCGGGAGGCTTACGAGCAGTACTTC.

This clone was seen a single time. V usage is TRBV7-8 and J usage is TRBJ1-1; no definite D call. Germline V gene sequence: CDR1 SGHVS, CDR2 FQNEAQ. V lost 4 bases to trimming and J lost 0 bases, with 3 bases between them. This CDR3 spans 12 amino acids. CDR3: CASSSVNTEAFF. Written as DNA, the CDR3 is TGTGCCAGCAGCTCAGTGAACACTGAAGCTTTCTTT.

The chain recombines TRBV7-7 with TRBJ2-2, with a weak D call TRBD2 (6 bases). Deletions cut 5 bases from V and 4 bases from J, with 17 bases between. Per germline, CDR1 SSHAT and CDR2 FNYEAQ (reference sequence). This CDR3 is 16 amino acids long. Written as DNA, the CDR3 is TGTGCCAGCAGCCCCTGGGGCGGGGTACCCACCGGGGAGCTGTTTTTT. Residues: CASSPWGGVPTGELFF.

The chain links TRBV10-3 to TRBJ1-6; no firm D call. Germline assignment: CDR1 ENHRY and CDR2 SYGVKD. The CDR3 is made up of 15 amino acids. Trimming removed 7 bases from V and 4 bases from J, with 14 bases in between. CDR3 DNA: TGTGCCATCAACGACCCGAGGGAGTATAATTCACCCCTCCACTTT. This sequence encodes CAINDPREYNSPLHF.

This clone occurred a few times. The V call is TRBV6-6, the J call TRBJ2-2; D unresolved. The V and J ends lost 6 bases and 0 bases respectively, with 14 bases between them. The length of the CDR3 is 16 residues. Germline V CDR1 and CDR2: MNHNY, SVGAGI (reference sequence). The CDR3 is CASSLRYSSNTGELFF. The CDR3 nucleotides read TGTGCCAGCAGCCTCAGGTATTCATCGAACACCGGGGAGCTGTTTTTT.

J is TRBJ1-1 and V is TRBV28; unclear D gene. Germline assignment: CDR1 MDHEN and CDR2 SYDVKM. The CDR3 runs to 15 residues. Trimming shortened V by 2 bases and J by 0 bases, and 10 bases separated the two germline ends. The CDR3 region is CASSLNPGMNTEAFF. The CDR3 bases are TGTGCCAGCAGTTTAAACCCGGGGATGAACACTGAAGCTTTCTTT.

The V and J genes are TRBV7-9 and TRBJ1-2, with 7 bases that match TRBD1. Germline V lookup: CDR1 SEHNR, CDR2 FQNEAQ (reference sequence). V lost 5 bases to trimming and J lost 2 bases; unmatched junction nucleotides: 5. The CDR3 length is 14 residues. Written as DNA, the CDR3 is TGTGCCAGCAGCCTCGACAGGGAAAACTATGGCTACACCTTC. Translation gives CASSLDRENYGYTF.

The chain uses TRBV6-5 and TRBJ1-5; TRBD1 matches at 7 bases. The CDR3 is made up of 15 amino acids. CDR1 MNHEY and CDR2 SVGAGI come from the germline V gene. Unmatched junction bases numbered 12, after V lost 6 bases and J lost 7 bases. DNA of the CDR3: TGTGCCAGCAGCCGGACTGGACAGGCGGACCAGCCCCAGCATTTT. Its translation is CASSRTGQADQPQHF.

The chain employs TRBV7-3 and TRBJ1-1, with D maybe TRBD1 (6 bases). Per germline, CDR1 SGHTA and CDR2 FQGTGA. With 5 bases removed from V and 1 base from J, the gap between germline ends came to 14 bases. The CDR3 has 15 amino acids. The CDR3 reads CASSLNRDPNTEAFF. CDR3 nucleotide sequence: TGTGCCAGCAGCCTAAACAGGGATCCGAACACTGAAGCTTTCTTT.

The rearrangement links TRBV5-1 to TRBJ2-5, with TRBD1 identical over 10 bases. The length of the CDR3 is 16 residues. Looked up from germline, CDR1 is SGHRS and CDR2 is YFSETQ. With 4 bases clipped from V and 2 bases from J, the junction kept 8 bases outside the gene matches. For the CDR3, the DNA is TGCGCCAGCAGCCTGGCGGCGGGACAGGGGCAAGAGACCCAGTACTTC. Translation: CASSLAAGQGQETQYF.

This clone was observed a single time. The V call is TRBV3-1 (or the pseudogene TRBV3-2), the J call TRBJ2-7; 10 nucleotides line up with TRBD1. Trimming cost V 4 bases and J 5 bases; bases outside gene matches: 8. Germline loops: CDR1 LGHDT, CDR2 YNNKEL (reference sequence). The CDR3 loop spans 15 amino acids. CDR3 coding DNA: TGTGCCAGCAGCCCTCCGGGACAGGGGTTCCACGAGCAGTACTTC. Translated: CASSPPGQGFHEQYF.

The gene calls are TRBV6-2 or TRBV6-3 and TRBJ2-7, with D possibly matching TRBD2 (6 bases). The germline V gene has CDR1 MNHEY and CDR2 SVGEGT. CDR3 length: 16 residues. V was clipped by 5 bases and J by 0 bases, with 17 bases between them. The chain's CDR3 is CASSPHPGRDSYEQYF. The CDR3 DNA reads TGTGCCAGCAGTCCCCATCCAGGGCGGGACTCCTACGAGCAGTACTTC.

V gene TRBV5-1 combines with J gene TRBJ2-1, with D maybe TRBD1 (6 bases). Trimming stripped 6 bases from V and 1 base from J, with 14 bases between. Germline CDR1 reads SGHRS; CDR2 reads YFSETQ. CDR3 length equals 15 residues. The CDR3 spells CASTPEGESYNEQFF. The DNA for the CDR3 is TGCGCCAGCACCCCCGAGGGGGAGTCCTACAATGAGCAGTTCTTC. Filled out from reference TRBV5-1 and TRBJ2-1, the complete variable domain reads KAGVTQTPRYLIKTRGQQVTLSCSPISGHRSVSWYQQTPGQGLQFLFEYFSETQRNKGNFPGRFSGRQFSNSRSEMNVSTLELGDSALYLCASTPEGESYNEQFFGPGTRLTVL.

This rearrangement joins TRBV28 to TRBJ2-1; D not certain. V was pared by 2 bases and J by 8 bases, with 10 bases between. This CDR3 has 13 residues. CDR1 and CDR2 from the germline V gene are MDHEN and SYDVKM. The CDR3 nucleotides read TGTGCCAGCAGTTTACCCCCGACCGATGAGCAGTTCTTC. This encodes CASSLPPTDEQFF.

The chain recombines TRBV10-3 with TRBJ2-3; 7 nucleotides agree with TRBD1. CDR1 ENHRY and CDR2 SYGVKD come from the germline V gene. This CDR3 comprises 15 residues. With V trimmed by 2 bases and J by 2 bases, 4 bases remained unmatched. In DNA, the CDR3 is TGTGCCATCAGTGAGAGGGACAGCCTCACAGATACGCAGTATTTT. The encoded protein is CAISERDSLTDTQYF.

This chain connects TRBV27 to TRBJ1-6; TRBD1 agrees at 10 bases. Trimming took 6 bases from V and 8 from J; bases not matched to a gene: 4. This CDR3 comprises 14 residues. CDR1 and CDR2 from the germline V gene are MNHEY and SMNVEV (reference sequence). CDR3 in amino acids: CASRKGQGYSPLHF. The CDR3 DNA is TGTGCCAGCAGAAAGGGACAGGGGTATTCACCCCTCCACTTT.

The chain links TRBV5-4 to TRBJ2-5; D gene ambiguous. The CDR3 contains 14 residues. In germline, CDR1 is SGHNT, CDR2 YYREEE (reference sequence). Trimming pared 0 bases from V and 3 bases from J, leaving 9 bases between. CDR3 bases: TGTGCCAGCAGCTTGGAGGCGACCAAAGAGACCCAGTACTTC. Residues: CASSLEATKETQYF.

The rearrangement uses TRBV4-3 and TRBJ2-1; possible D gene TRBD2, 7 bases. Between the trimmed V and J ends, which lost 0 bases and 5 bases, there was a span of 14 bases. The CDR3 sequence is 16 residues long. Germline loops: CDR1 LGHNA, CDR2 YSLEER. CDR3 in amino acids: CASSQDWGGPHNEQFF. CDR3 coding DNA: TGCGCCAGCAGCCAAGATTGGGGGGGCCCTCACAATGAGCAGTTCTTC.

This chain joins TRBV28 and TRBJ1-5, with no clear D. Germline V gene lookup returns CDR1 MDHEN and CDR2 SYDVKM. Trimming left V 2 bases short and J 6 bases short, with 11 bases between. This CDR3 spans 14 amino acids. CDR3: CASSLTPSGQPQHF. The CDR3 nucleotides read TGTGCCAGCAGTTTAACCCCGAGTGGTCAGCCCCAGCATTTT.

V is TRBV6-6 and J is TRBJ1-1, with 7 bases that match TRBD1. CDR3 size: 15 residues. Trimming cost V 6 bases and J 4 bases; bases outside gene matches: 11. The germline V gene has CDR1 MNHNY and CDR2 SVGAGI (reference sequence). The DNA of the CDR3 is TGTGCCAGCAGCCTTCGACAGGGTAGGGGCACTGAAGCTTTCTTT. Protein product: CASSLRQGRGTEAFF.